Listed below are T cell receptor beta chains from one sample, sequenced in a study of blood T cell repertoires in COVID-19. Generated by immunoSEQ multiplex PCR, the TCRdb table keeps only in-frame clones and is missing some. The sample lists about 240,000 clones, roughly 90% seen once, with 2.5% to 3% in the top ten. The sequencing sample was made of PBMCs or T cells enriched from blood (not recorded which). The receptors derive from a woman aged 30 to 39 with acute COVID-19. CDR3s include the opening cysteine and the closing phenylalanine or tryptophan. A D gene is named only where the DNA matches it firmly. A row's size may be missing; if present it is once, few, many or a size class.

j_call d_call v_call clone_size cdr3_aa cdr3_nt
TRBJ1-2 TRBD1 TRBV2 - CASRPQGAGYGYTF TGTGCCAGCAGGCCACAGGGGGCGGGCTATGGCTACACCTTC
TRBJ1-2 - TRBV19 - CASRGGQAGYTF TGTGCCAGTAGGGGCGGGCAGGCTGGCTACACCTTC
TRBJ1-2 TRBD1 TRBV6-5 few CASRIDRGHNYGYTF TGTGCCAGCAGAATCGACAGGGGGCATAACTATGGCTACACCTTC
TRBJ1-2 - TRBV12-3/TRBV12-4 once CASSLVLQTGYTF TGTGCCAGCAGTTTAGTGTTACAGACTGGCTACACCTTC
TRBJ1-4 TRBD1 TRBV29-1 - CSVGTGTVNEKLFF TGCAGCGTTGGAACCGGGACAGTTAATGAAAAACTGTTTTTT
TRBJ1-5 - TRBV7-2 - CASSRTANQPQHF TGTGCCAGCAGCAGGACAGCTAATCAGCCCCAGCATTTT
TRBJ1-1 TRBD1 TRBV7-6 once CASSEGDRDTEAFF TGTGCCAGCAGCGAGGGGGACAGGGACACTGAAGCTTTCTTT
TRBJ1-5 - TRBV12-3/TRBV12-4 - CASSPQGNQPQHF TGTGCCAGCAGTCCCCAGGGAAACCAGCCCCAGCATTTT
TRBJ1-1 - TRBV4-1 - CASSQGGQGKLNTEAFF TGCGCCAGCAGCCAGGGGGGGCAGGGTAAATTGAACACTGAAGCTTTCTTT
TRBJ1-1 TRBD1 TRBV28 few CASILTQGALEAFF TGTGCCAGCATCTTAACTCAGGGGGCCCTTGAAGCTTTCTTT
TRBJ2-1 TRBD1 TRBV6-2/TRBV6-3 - CASSYRGGFGNEQFF TGTGCCAGCAGTTACAGAGGGGGCTTCGGCAATGAGCAGTTCTTC
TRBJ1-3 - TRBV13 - CASSLMAESTGGNTIYF TGTGCCAGCAGCTTAATGGCAGAGTCCACGGGGGGAAACACCATATATTTT
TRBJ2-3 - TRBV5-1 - CASSSINTDTQYF TGCGCCAGCAGCTCCATCAACACAGATACGCAGTATTTT
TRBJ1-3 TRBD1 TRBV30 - CAWSPRQGASGNTIYF TGTGCCTGGAGTCCTCGACAGGGGGCCTCTGGAAACACCATATATTTT
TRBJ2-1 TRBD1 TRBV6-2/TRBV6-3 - CASSSGTGYTGDEQFF TGTGCCAGCAGTTCCGGGACAGGGTACACTGGTGATGAGCAGTTCTTC
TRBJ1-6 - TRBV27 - CASRPAGEGNSPLHF TGTGCCAGCAGGCCCGCAGGGGAGGGGAATTCACCCCTCCACTTT
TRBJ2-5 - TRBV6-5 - CASSYSSGLGETQYF TGTGCCAGCAGTTACTCTTCAGGGCTGGGGGAGACCCAGTACTTC
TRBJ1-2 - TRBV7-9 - CASSLWGRGVLNYGYTF TGTGCCAGCAGCTTATGGGGCCGCGGTGTCCTTAACTATGGCTACACCTTC
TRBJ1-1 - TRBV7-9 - CASSSYRDGAEAFF TGTGCCAGCAGCTCTTACAGGGATGGCGCTGAAGCTTTCTTT
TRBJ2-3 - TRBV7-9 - CASTLAGTDTQYF TGTGCCAGCACCTTAGCCGGCACAGATACGCAGTATTTT
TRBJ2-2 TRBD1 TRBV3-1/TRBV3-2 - CASSQDINRQGEIANTGELFF TGTGCCAGCAGCCAAGACATAAATAGACAGGGGGAAATCGCGAACACCGGGGAGCTGTTTTTT
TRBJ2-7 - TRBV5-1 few CASSRFGARGEQYF TGCGCCAGCAGCCGATTCGGCGCCAGGGGCGAGCAGTACTTC
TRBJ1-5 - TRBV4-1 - CASSQDEEGSSNQPQHF TGCGCCAGCAGCCAAGATGAAGAGGGATCCAGCAATCAGCCCCAGCATTTT
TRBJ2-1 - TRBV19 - CASSIDSEQFF TGTGCCAGTAGTATAGACAGTGAGCAGTTCTTC
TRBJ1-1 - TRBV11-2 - CASSFTGLTEAFF TGTGCCAGCAGCTTTACAGGGCTCACTGAAGCTTTCTTT
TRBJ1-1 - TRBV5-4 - CASSTGQRTDLNTEAFF TGTGCCAGCAGCACCGGACAGAGGACGGATCTGAACACTGAAGCTTTCTTT
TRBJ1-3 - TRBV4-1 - CASSQEVNGDTIYF TGCGCCAGCAGCCAAGAGGTGAACGGGGACACCATATATTTT
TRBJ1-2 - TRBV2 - CASRAPPLENYGYTF TGTGCCAGTCGAGCACCCCCCCTGGAGAACTATGGCTACACCTTC
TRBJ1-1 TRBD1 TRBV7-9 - CASSLTGGSEAFF TGTGCCAGCAGCCTGACAGGGGGGTCTGAAGCTTTCTTT
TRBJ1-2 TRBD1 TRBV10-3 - CAISEIPGTGSSGYTF TGTGCCATCAGTGAGATACCCGGGACAGGGAGTTCTGGCTACACCTTC
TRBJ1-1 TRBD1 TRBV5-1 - CASSPGQGNTEAFF TGCGCCAGCAGCCCCGGACAGGGGAACACTGAAGCTTTCTTT
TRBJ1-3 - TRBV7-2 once CASSLGGLRGNTIYF TGTGCCAGCAGCTTAGGCGGTTTGAGGGGAAACACCATATATTTT
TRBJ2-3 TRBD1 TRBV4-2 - CASSLIKEITGVSDTQYF TGTGCCAGCAGCCTTATCAAAGAAATCACAGGGGTGTCGGATACGCAGTATTTT
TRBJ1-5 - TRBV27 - CASSGLGQPQHF TGTGCCAGCAGCGGGTTGGGTCAGCCCCAGCATTTT
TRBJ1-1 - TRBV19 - CASSIGQAEAFF TGTGCCAGTAGTATAGGGCAGGCTGAAGCTTTCTTT
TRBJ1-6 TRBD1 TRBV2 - CASSEWDSTPSSYNSPLHF TGTGCCAGCAGTGAGTGGGACAGCACACCGAGCTCCTATAATTCACCCCTCCACTTT
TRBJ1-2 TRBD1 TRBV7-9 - CATSRQGYGYTF TGTGCCACTTCACGACAGGGCTATGGCTACACCTTC
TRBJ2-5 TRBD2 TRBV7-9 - CASSLGFAGDQETQYF TGTGCCAGCAGCTTAGGGTTCGCGGGAGACCAAGAGACCCAGTACTTC
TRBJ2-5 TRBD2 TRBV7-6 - CASSLGLAGQTKETQYF TGTGCCAGCAGCTTAGGGCTAGCGGGGCAGACCAAAGAGACCCAGTACTTC
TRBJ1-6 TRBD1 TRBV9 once CASSLTGQEISYNSPLHF TGTGCCAGCAGCCTTACGGGACAGGAAATCTCCTATAATTCACCCCTCCACTTT
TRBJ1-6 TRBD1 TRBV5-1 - CASHKTGDSPLHF TGCGCCAGCCATAAAACAGGGGATTCACCCCTCCACTTT
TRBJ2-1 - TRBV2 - CASTGRANEQFF TGTGCCAGCACCGGCAGGGCAAATGAGCAGTTCTTC
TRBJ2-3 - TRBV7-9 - CASSTRTGDTQYF TGTGCCAGCAGCACCCGAACGGGAGATACGCAGTATTTT
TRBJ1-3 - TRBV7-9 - CASSLGTVNSGNTIYF TGTGCCAGCAGCTTAGGGACAGTTAACTCTGGAAACACCATATATTTT
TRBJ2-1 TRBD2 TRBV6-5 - CASSPTSGALNEQFF TGTGCCAGCAGTCCTACTAGCGGGGCACTAAATGAGCAGTTCTTC
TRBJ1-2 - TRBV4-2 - CASSQVQGDGGYTF TGTGCCAGCAGCCAAGTACAGGGAGACGGTGGCTACACCTTC
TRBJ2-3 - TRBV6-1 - CASSEGWGAGDTQYF TGTGCCAGCAGTGAAGGATGGGGCGCGGGGGATACGCAGTATTTT
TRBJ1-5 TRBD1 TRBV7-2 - CASSVDRAQPQHF TGTGCCAGCAGCGTCGACAGGGCACAGCCCCAGCATTTT
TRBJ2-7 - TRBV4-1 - CASSQEPSGGIYEQYF TGCGCCAGCAGCCAAGAACCAAGCGGAGGCATCTACGAGCAGTACTTC
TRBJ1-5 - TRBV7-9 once CASSRGTEESQPQHF TGTGCCAGCAGCCGCGGGACGGAGGAGAGTCAGCCCCAGCATTTT